Below, 26 T cell receptor beta chains from the same sample are listed, as sequenced in a study of T cell responses to AZD1222 COVID-19 vaccine. Produced via immunoSEQ multiplex PCR; TCRdb's table is partial and in-frame only. The sample has some 150,000 clones, under 95% seen once; the top ten hold 5%. The sequencing here drew on peripheral blood, taken on day 0 of AZD1222 vaccination. Source of these receptors: an adult in good health.

The V and J genes are TRBV10-1 and TRBJ1-6; the D gene is possibly TRBD1 (6 bases). CDR3 length: 13 amino acids. Germline lookup yields CDR1 WNHNN and CDR2 SYGVQD (reference sequence). V was cut by 6 bases and J by 8 bases, with 11 bases left in between. The CDR3 nucleotides read TGCGCCAGCAGGCGGGACACCGATTCACCCCTCCACTTT. Translation gives CASRRDTDSPLHF.

In DNA, the CDR3 is TGTGCCAGCAGGAACAGACTAGCGGACGAAAGCACAGATACGCAGTATTTT. It codes for CASRNRLADESTDTQYF. The chain joins TRBV27 to TRBJ2-3, with TRBD2 matching 9 bases. This CDR3 has 17 residues. Germline V lookup: CDR1 MNHEY, CDR2 SMNVEV (reference sequence). V dropped 6 bases and J dropped 0; count of bases not matched to a gene: 10.

The rearrangement links TRBV7-8 to TRBJ2-7, with TRBD1 matching 9 bases. Per germline, CDR1 SGHVS and CDR2 FQNEAQ. Unmatched junction bases numbered 4, after V lost 1 base and J lost 3 bases. This CDR3 is built from 15 residues. The CDR3 region is CASSLGGQGHYEQYF. The CDR3 DNA sequence: TGTGCCAGCAGCTTAGGGGGACAGGGCCACTACGAGCAGTACTTC.

V is TRBV5-1 and J is TRBJ2-1, with 9 bases fitting TRBD1. This CDR3 comprises 16 residues. Germline values: CDR1 SGHRS, CDR2 YFSETQ. V was clipped by 2 bases and J by 1 base; unmatched bases: 4. The CDR3: CASSFIQGASYNEQFF. The CDR3 DNA follows: TGCGCCAGCAGCTTTATACAGGGGGCTTCCTACAATGAGCAGTTCTTC.

This clone was seen just once. The chain has TRBV5-5 and TRBJ2-7; possibly TRBD2 for D (5 bases). The CDR3 loop spans 13 amino acids. V was trimmed by 4 bases and J by 3 bases, leaving 11 bases between them. In germline, CDR1 is SGHKS, CDR2 YYEKEE (reference sequence). CDR3 sequence (DNA): TGTGCCAGCAGCCTACTCGGGGACTACGAGCAGTACTTC. It encodes CASSLLGDYEQYF.

This clone has just a few counts. Other DNA sequences in the same sample also yield this CDR3. The chain uses TRBV9 and TRBJ2-1; 14 bases fit TRBD2. Germline V gene data show CDR1 as SGDLS and CDR2 as YYNGEE. V lost 4 bases to trimming and J lost 7 bases; unmatched junction nucleotides: 4. The CDR3 runs to 15 residues. CDR3 coding DNA: TGTGCCAGCAGCCCCAGGACTAGCGGGAGGAATGAGCAGTTCTTC. Protein sequence: CASSPRTSGRNEQFF.

The rearrangement links TRBV7-2 to TRBJ2-7; 10 positions agree with TRBD2. Germline CDR1 SGHTA, CDR2 FQGNSA. V was pared by 5 bases and J by 3 bases, with 7 bases of the junction left unmatched. The CDR3 runs to 15 residues. The CDR3 is CASSTGASGSYEQYF. The CDR3, as DNA: TGTGCCAGCAGCACTGGGGCTAGCGGGAGCTACGAGCAGTACTTC.

V and J are TRBV18 and TRBJ1-4; 8 bases match TRBD1. The trim removed 11 bases at V and 8 bases at J, leaving 10 bases unmatched. Germline CDR1 reads KGHSH; CDR2 reads LQKENI. This CDR3 contains 13 residues. The CDR3 protein is CAGSRGQEEKLFF. CDR3 nucleotides: TGTGCCGGGAGCAGGGGGCAGGAGGAAAAACTGTTTTTT.

This clone showed up just once. The chain couples TRBV27 to TRBJ1-6; D remains unclear. The V gene's germline CDR1 is MNHEY and CDR2 SMNVEV (reference sequence). This CDR3 is built from 16 residues. Trimming left V 5 bases short and J 6 bases short, with 17 bases between. This CDR3 reads CASSLYYPLSNSPLHF. The CDR3 coding sequence is TGTGCCAGCAGTCTCTACTACCCCCTTTCTAATTCACCCCTCCACTTT.

This sequence joins TRBV6-5 and TRBJ2-1, with D possibly TRBD1 on 5 matching bases. The CDR3 runs 12 residues. CDR1 MNHEY and CDR2 SVGAGI come from the germline V gene. Trimming stripped 0 bases from V and 14 bases from J, with 11 bases between. CDR3 amino acids: CASSYSGVQEFF. The CDR3 DNA is TGTGCCAGCAGTTACTCAGGGGTCCAGGAGTTCTTC.

V gene TRBV7-2 combines with J gene TRBJ2-1; D unresolved. V lost 5 bases and J 6 bases, leaving 14 bases between the germline ends. CDR1 and CDR2 from the germline V gene are SGHTA and FQGNSA. CDR3 length equals 14 residues. This chain's CDR3 is CASSLVSGGNEQFF. CDR3 in DNA: TGTGCCAGCAGCCTCGTCTCCGGCGGCAATGAGCAGTTCTTC. The variable domain in full, with the rest retrieved from reference TRBV7-2 and TRBJ2-1, is GAGVSQSPSNKVTEKGKDVELRCDPISGHTALYWYRQSLGQGLEFLIYFQGNSAPDKSGLPSDRFSAERTGGSVSTLTIQRTQQEDSAVYLCASSLVSGGNEQFFGPGTRLTVL.

V is TRBV28 and J is TRBJ1-6, with unresolved D. V shed 3 bases and J shed 9 bases, with 12 bases lying between them. Germline values: CDR1 MDHEN, CDR2 SYDVKM. The CDR3 loop spans 14 amino acids. The DNA for the CDR3 is TGTGCCAGCAGTTTTGAGGGTATCTTTTCACCCCTCCACTTT. Protein product: CASSFEGIFSPLHF.

This clone has only a few counts. V gene TRBV19 combines with J gene TRBJ1-6, with 9 bases fitting TRBD1. The germline V gene has CDR1 LNHDA and CDR2 SQIVND (reference sequence). The V gene end was trimmed by 7 bases and the J gene end by 6 bases; junction bases not matched to a gene: 7. The length of the CDR3 is 15 residues. The CDR3 here is CASTPGTGSNSPLHF. The CDR3 region has the DNA TGTGCCAGTACTCCCGGGACAGGGAGTAATTCACCCCTCCACTTT.

This chain connects TRBV28 to TRBJ2-7, with D uncertain. V was trimmed by 8 bases and J by 5 bases, leaving 7 bases between them. Per the germline V gene, CDR1 is MDHEN and CDR2 is SYDVKM. There are 10 residues in the CDR3. This chain's CDR3 is CASGSHEQYF. The CDR3 DNA reads TGTGCCAGCGGCTCTCACGAGCAGTACTTC.

The J gene is TRBJ1-3, the V gene TRBV11-2; possibly TRBD1 for D (5 bases). CDR1 and CDR2 (germline): SGHAT, FQNNGV. The CDR3 is 14 amino acids. Trimming took 4 bases from V and 4 from J, leaving 11 bases between them. The CDR3 DNA is TGTGCCAGCAGCTCGAAGGGGAACGGAAACACCATATATTTT. This gives the protein CASSSKGNGNTIYF.

The rearrangement uses TRBV5-5 and TRBJ2-7; possible D gene TRBD1, 6 bases. Deletions cut 3 bases from V and 0 bases from J, with 10 bases between. The CDR3 contains 14 residues. Germline assignment: CDR1 SGHKS and CDR2 YYEKEE (reference sequence). The DNA for the CDR3 is TGTGCCAGCAGCTGGGGGCGGGTCTCCTACGAGCAGTACTTC. It yields the protein CASSWGRVSYEQYF.

The J gene is TRBJ1-6, the V gene TRBV6-4, with a weak D call TRBD1 (5 bases). This CDR3 comprises 16 residues. Trimming stripped 3 bases from V and 7 bases from J, with 16 bases between. Germline CDR1 MRHNA, CDR2 SNTAGT. The CDR3 DNA reads TGTGCCAGCAGTGAGTGGGGGGACCTCGGGAATTCACCCCTCCACTTT. Protein product: CASSEWGDLGNSPLHF.

The V and J genes are TRBV28 and TRBJ2-1; D call uncertain. Trimming pared 3 bases from V and 2 bases from J, leaving 5 bases between. Germline CDR1 reads MDHEN; CDR2 reads SYDVKM. The CDR3 spans 13 residues. The CDR3 nucleotides are TGTGCCAGCAGTTTTAAGCCCTACAATGAGCAGTTCTTC. Amino acids: CASSFKPYNEQFF.

The V and J genes are TRBV7-8 and TRBJ2-7; no clear D. Trimming took 2 bases from V and 5 from J, leaving 13 bases between them. The germline V gene has CDR1 SGHVS and CDR2 FQNEAQ. The CDR3 extends over 14 amino acids. The CDR3: CASSLRGSKNEQYF. The CDR3 DNA reads as TGTGCCAGCAGCTTACGTGGGTCAAAGAACGAGCAGTACTTC.

The chain links TRBV4-3 to TRBJ2-3, with 9 nucleotides matching TRBD2. J lost 0 bases, V lost 1 base, and 11 bases had no gene match. Germline V gene lookup returns CDR1 LGHNA and CDR2 YSLEER. This CDR3 is 19 amino acids long. DNA for the CDR3: TGCGCCAGCAGCCAAGTTTCTAGCGGGACTCTTGCTAGCACAGATACGCAGTATTTT. Translation gives CASSQVSSGTLASTDTQYF.

The chain employs TRBV19 and TRBJ2-5; weak D call: TRBD1 (6 bases). Trimming left V 6 bases short and J 5 bases short, with 10 bases between. This CDR3 is 12 amino acids long. Germline assignment: CDR1 LNHDA and CDR2 SQIVND (reference sequence). CDR3: CASRGGDETQYF. For the CDR3, the DNA is TGTGCCAGTAGAGGGGGAGACGAGACCCAGTACTTC. Combining the CDR3 with reference TRBV19 and TRBJ2-5 gives the whole variable domain DGGITQSPKYLFRKEGQNVTLSCEQNLNHDAMYWYRQDPGQGLRLIYYSQIVNDFQKGDIAEGYSVSREKKESFPLTVTSAQKNPTAFYLCASRGGDETQYFGPGTRLLVL.

The CDR3: CASSFSLPDRAPNSYGYTF. The CDR3 DNA follows: TGTGCCAGCAGTTTCAGCCTACCAGACAGGGCCCCTAACTCCTATGGCTACACCTTC. V is TRBV28 and J is TRBJ1-2; 7 nucleotides line up with TRBD1. J was trimmed by 4 bases and V by 3 bases; bases with no gene match: 20. The germline gives CDR1 MDHEN, CDR2 SYDVKM. The length of the CDR3 is 19 residues.

This chain joins TRBV10-1 and TRBJ2-1, with 14 bases aligning to TRBD2. CDR3 length equals 15 residues. The trim removed 4 bases at V and 7 bases at J, leaving 3 bases unmatched. CDR1 WNHNN and CDR2 SYGVQD come from the germline V gene (reference sequence). The CDR3 nucleotides are TGCGCCAGCAGTGGGACTAGCGGGAGGAAGAATGAGCAGTTCTTC. Its protein is CASSGTSGRKNEQFF.

This sequence joins TRBV30 and TRBJ1-1; D may be TRBD1 (5 bases). There are 14 residues in the CDR3. V was clipped by 5 bases and J by 3 bases, with 16 bases between them. The V gene's germline CDR1 is GTSNPN and CDR2 SVGIG (reference sequence). CDR3 nucleotide sequence: TGTGCCTGGGCCCGGACAAACCGGGACACTGAAGCTTTCTTT. Protein product: CAWARTNRDTEAFF.

The rearrangement joins TRBV12-3 or TRBV12-4 to TRBJ1-5; D is unclear. The V and J ends lost 2 bases and 6 bases respectively, with 8 bases between them. CDR3 size: 13 residues. CDR3 coding DNA: TGTGCCAGCAGTTTAAGCCTCTTTCAGCCCCAGCATTTT. Protein sequence: CASSLSLFQPQHF.

The rearrangement uses TRBV28 and TRBJ2-5, with TRBD1 matching over 9 bases. The CDR3 spans 16 residues. V lost 5 bases and J lost 0; bases outside the gene matches: 7. The V gene's germline CDR1 is MDHEN and CDR2 SYDVKM. The CDR3 DNA reads TGTGCCAGCAGTCACAGGACAGGGGCGTACCAAGAGACCCAGTACTTC. Protein: CASSHRTGAYQETQYF. Variable domain in full (rest from reference TRBV28 and TRBJ2-5): DVKVTQSSRYLVKRTGEKVFLECVQDMDHENMFWYRQDPGLGLRLIYFSYDVKMKEKGDIPEGYSVSREKKERFSLILESASTNQTSMYLCASSHRTGAYQETQYFGPGTRLLVL.